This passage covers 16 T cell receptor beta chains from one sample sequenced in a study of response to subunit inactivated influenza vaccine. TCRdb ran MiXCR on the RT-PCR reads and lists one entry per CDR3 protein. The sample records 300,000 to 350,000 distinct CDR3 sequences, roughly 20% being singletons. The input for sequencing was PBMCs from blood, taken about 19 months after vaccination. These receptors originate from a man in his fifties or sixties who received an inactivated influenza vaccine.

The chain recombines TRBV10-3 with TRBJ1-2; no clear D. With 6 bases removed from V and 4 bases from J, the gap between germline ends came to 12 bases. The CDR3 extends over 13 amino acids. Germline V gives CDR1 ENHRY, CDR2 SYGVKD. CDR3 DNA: TGTGCCATCAGAGATGACAATAGCTATGGCTACACCTTC. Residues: CAIRDDNSYGYTF.

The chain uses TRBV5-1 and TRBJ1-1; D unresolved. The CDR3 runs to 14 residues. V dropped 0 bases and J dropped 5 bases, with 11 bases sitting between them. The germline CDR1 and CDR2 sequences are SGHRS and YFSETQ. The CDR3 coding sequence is TGCGCCAGCAGCTTGGCCGTAACAAAGACTGAAGCTTTCTTT. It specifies CASSLAVTKTEAFF.

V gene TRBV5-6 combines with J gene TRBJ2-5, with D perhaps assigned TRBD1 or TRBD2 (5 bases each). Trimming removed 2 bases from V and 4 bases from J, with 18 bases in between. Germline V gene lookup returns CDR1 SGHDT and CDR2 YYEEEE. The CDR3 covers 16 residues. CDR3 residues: CASSFGASTAGETQYF. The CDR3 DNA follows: TGTGCCAGCAGCTTTGGGGCTAGCACTGCTGGAGAGACCCAGTACTTC.

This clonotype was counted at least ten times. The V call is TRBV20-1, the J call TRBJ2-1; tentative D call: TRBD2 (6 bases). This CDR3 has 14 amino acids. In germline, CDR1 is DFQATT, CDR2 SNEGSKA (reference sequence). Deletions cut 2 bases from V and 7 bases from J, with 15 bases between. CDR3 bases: TGCAGTGCTAGATCACCACGAGGAGGGAATGAGCAGTTCTTC. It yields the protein CSARSPRGGNEQFF.

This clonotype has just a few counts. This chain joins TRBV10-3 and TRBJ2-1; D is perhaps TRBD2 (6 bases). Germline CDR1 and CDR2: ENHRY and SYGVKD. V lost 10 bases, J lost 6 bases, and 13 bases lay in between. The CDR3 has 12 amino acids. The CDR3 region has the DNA TGTGCCAACTCTGGGGGGACCAATGAGCAGTTCTTC. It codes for CANSGGTNEQFF.

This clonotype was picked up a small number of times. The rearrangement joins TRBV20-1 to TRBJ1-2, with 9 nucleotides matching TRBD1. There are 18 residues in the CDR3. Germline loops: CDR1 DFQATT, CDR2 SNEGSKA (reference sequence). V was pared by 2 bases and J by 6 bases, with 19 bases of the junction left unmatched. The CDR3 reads CSARYLVYGTGNLDGYTF. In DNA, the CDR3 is TGCAGTGCTAGATACCTTGTGTATGGGACAGGGAACTTGGATGGCTACACCTTC.

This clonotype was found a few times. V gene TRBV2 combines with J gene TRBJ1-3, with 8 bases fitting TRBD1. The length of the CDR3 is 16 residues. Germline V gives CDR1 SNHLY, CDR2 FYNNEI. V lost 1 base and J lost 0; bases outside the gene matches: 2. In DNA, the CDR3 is TGTGCCAGCAGTGAAGGCAGGGGGCTCTCTGGAAACACCATATATTTT. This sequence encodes CASSEGRGLSGNTIYF.

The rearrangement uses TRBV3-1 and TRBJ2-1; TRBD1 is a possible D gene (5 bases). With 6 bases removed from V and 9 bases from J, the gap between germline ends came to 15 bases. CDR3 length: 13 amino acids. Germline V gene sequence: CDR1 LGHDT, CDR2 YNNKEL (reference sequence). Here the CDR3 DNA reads TGTGCCAGCAGTGTCTTGGTCCAGGGTGAGCAGTTCTTC. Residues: CASSVLVQGEQFF.

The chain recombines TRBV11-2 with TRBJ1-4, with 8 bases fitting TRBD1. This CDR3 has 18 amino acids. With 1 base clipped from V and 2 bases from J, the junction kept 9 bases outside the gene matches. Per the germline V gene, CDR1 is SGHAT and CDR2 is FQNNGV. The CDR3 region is CASSLGTYTGGTNEKLFF. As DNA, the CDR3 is TGTGCCAGCAGCTTAGGAACTTATACAGGGGGTACTAATGAAAAACTGTTTTTT.

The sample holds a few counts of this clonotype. CDR3 residues: CSVARLAGEQFF. The CDR3 bases are TGCAGCGTTGCCCGACTAGCGGGAGAGCAGTTCTTC. The rearrangement links TRBV29-1 to TRBJ2-1; 11 positions match TRBD2. The CDR3 loop spans 12 amino acids. Unmatched junction bases numbered 3, after V lost 4 bases and J lost 10 bases. CDR1 and CDR2 (germline): SQVTM, ANQGSEA.

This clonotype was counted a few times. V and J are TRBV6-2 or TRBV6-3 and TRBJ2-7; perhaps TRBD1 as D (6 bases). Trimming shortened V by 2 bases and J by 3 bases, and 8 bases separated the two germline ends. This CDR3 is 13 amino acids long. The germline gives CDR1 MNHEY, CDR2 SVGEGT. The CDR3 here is CASSYAQGYEQYF. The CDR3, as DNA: TGTGCCAGCAGTTACGCACAGGGCTACGAGCAGTACTTC.

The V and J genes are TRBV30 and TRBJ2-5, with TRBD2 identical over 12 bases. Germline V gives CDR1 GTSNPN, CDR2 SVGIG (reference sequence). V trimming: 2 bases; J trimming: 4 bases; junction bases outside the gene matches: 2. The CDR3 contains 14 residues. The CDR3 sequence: CAWSLGLAGETQYF. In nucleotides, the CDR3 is TGTGCCTGGAGTTTGGGACTAGCGGGAGAGACCCAGTACTTC.

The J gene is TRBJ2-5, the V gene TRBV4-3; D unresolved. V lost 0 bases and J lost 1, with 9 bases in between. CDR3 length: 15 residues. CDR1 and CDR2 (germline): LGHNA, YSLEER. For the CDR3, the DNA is TGCGCCAGCAGCCAAGAACCCACAGTCCAAGAGACCCAGTACTTC. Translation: CASSQEPTVQETQYF.

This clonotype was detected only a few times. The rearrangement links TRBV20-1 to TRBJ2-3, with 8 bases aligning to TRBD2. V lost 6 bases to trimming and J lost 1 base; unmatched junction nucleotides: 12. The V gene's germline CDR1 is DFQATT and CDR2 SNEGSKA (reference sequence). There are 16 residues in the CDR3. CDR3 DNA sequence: TGCAGTGCCAACAAAGCCCGGGGGGGCCGCACAGATACGCAGTATTTT. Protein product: CSANKARGGRTDTQYF.

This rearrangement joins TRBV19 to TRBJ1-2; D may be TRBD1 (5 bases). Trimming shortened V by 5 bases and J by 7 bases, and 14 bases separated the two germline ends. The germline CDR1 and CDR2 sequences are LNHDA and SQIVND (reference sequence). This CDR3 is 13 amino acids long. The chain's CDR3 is CASSPRGTAGYTF. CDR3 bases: TGTGCCAGTAGTCCACGAGGGACGGCTGGCTACACCTTC.

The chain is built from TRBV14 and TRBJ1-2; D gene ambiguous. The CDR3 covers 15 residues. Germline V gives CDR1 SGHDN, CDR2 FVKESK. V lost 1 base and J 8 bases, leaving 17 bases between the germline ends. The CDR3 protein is CASSQGYRVESGYTF. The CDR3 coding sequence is TGTGCCAGCAGCCAAGGTTATCGGGTCGAGTCGGGCTACACCTTC. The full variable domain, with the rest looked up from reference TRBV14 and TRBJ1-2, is EAGVTQFPSHSVIEKGQTVTLRCDPISGHDNLYWYRRVMGKEIKFLLHFVKESKQDESGMPNNRFLAERTGGTYSTLKVQPAELEDSGVYFCASSQGYRVESGYTFGSGTRLTVV.